Below are 20 T cell receptor beta chains sequenced from a single sample in a study of blood T cell repertoires in COVID-19 (dated by TCRdb to 2018 to 2020). Preparation of the library involved the immunoSEQ multiplex PCR assay. TCRdb took this table from immuneACCESS and kept in-frame rearrangements with V and J called. Such tables lack part of the clones; where checked against another copy, unresolved V genes explain under half of the gap, and the rest is unexplained. This sample lists around 42,000 clones; more than 75% were detected once. The ten largest clonotypes hold about 5.3% of the sample. Sequenced: peripheral blood. Receptor source: a human donor in a cohort sampled during active COVID-19.

The chain links TRBV30 to TRBJ1-2; the match to TRBD1 covers 7 bases. The V segment lost 0 bases and the J segment 9 bases; nucleotides outside the gene matches: 7. The CDR3 is made up of 13 amino acids. The V gene's germline CDR1 is GTSNPN and CDR2 SVGIG (reference sequence). The CDR3 loop reads CAWSVGGKTRYTF. CDR3 DNA: TGTGCCTGGAGTGTAGGGGGCAAGACTCGCTACACCTTC.

This sequence joins TRBV5-1 and TRBJ1-4; 7 bases agree with TRBD1. Germline-derived CDR1 and CDR2 are SGHRS and YFSETQ. The CDR3 is 14 residues long. Losses at the gene ends were 5 bases for V and 4 bases for J; bases not matched to a gene: 5. CDR3: CASSRTGLNEKLFF. CDR3 in DNA: TGCGCCAGCAGTCGGACAGGACTTAATGAAAAACTGTTTTTT.

The J gene is TRBJ2-7, the V gene TRBV11-3; a weak D match, TRBD1 (5 bases). CDR3 length: 14 residues. With 1 base removed from V and 2 bases from J, the gap between germline ends came to 9 bases. Germline assignment: CDR1 SGHNT and CDR2 YENEEA. This CDR3 reads CASSLATGTYEQYF. The DNA for the CDR3 is TGTGCCAGCAGCTTAGCAACAGGAACCTACGAGCAGTACTTC.

The rearrangement uses TRBV27 and TRBJ2-1, with D possibly matching TRBD2 (6 bases). V gave up 3 bases and J gave up 9 bases, with 15 bases separating them. The germline V gene encodes CDR1 MNHEY and CDR2 SMNVEV (reference sequence). The CDR3 runs 14 residues. The CDR3 reads CASSFTRLESEQFF. The CDR3 coding sequence is TGTGCCAGCAGTTTTACCCGACTAGAAAGTGAGCAGTTCTTC.

The V and J genes are TRBV6-1 and TRBJ2-5, with D tentatively TRBD2 (5 bases). CDR1 is MNHNS, CDR2 SASEGT, per germline. The CDR3 spans 13 residues. The V gene lost 3 bases and the J gene lost 3 bases, with 8 bases spanning the gap. CDR3 sequence reads: CASSEDFKETQYF. Here the CDR3 DNA reads TGTGCCAGCAGTGAGGACTTCAAAGAGACCCAGTACTTC.

This clone was recorded a few times. The V call is TRBV12-2, the J call TRBJ2-7; the table's TRBD1 call for D was not verified on the DNA. TRBV12-2 has pseudogene status. The CDR3 spans 14 residues. The CDR3 region has the DNA TGTGCAAGTCGCCAGGGACATATCTTCCACGAGCAGTACTTC. The encoded protein is CASRQGHIFHEQYF.

CDR3 in amino acids: CASSQGAGANVLTF. CDR3 sequence (DNA): TGTGCCAGCAGCCAGGGAGCCGGGGCCAACGTCCTGACTTTC. V and J are TRBV14 and TRBJ2-6; perhaps TRBD2 as D (5 bases). CDR1 is SGHDN, CDR2 FVKESK, per germline. Deletions cut 3 bases from V and 4 bases from J, with 7 bases between. The CDR3 consists of 14 residues.

The V call is TRBV27, the J call TRBJ2-1; the match to TRBD1 covers 8 bases. Germline assignment: CDR1 MNHEY and CDR2 SMNVEV (reference sequence). The CDR3 has 14 amino acids. J gave up 6 bases and V 7 bases, and 8 bases lay outside the gene matches. DNA for the CDR3: TGTGCCAGCACCCCGGGGACAGGAGGCAATGAGCAGTTCTTC. Its translation is CASTPGTGGNEQFF.

The V call is TRBV9, the J call TRBJ2-7; a weak D match, TRBD2 (6 bases). The CDR3 has 15 amino acids. V lost 4 bases, J lost 4 bases, and 18 bases lay in between. The germline gives CDR1 SGDLS, CDR2 YYNGEE. CDR3 DNA sequence: TGTGCCAGCAGCCCCCCCGGGACTGGGAGGTACGAGCAGTACTTC. This gives the protein CASSPPGTGRYEQYF.

This chain uses TRBV2 with TRBJ1-2; 12 bases agree with TRBD1. J was trimmed by 6 bases and V by 4 bases; bases with no gene match: 6. CDR3 length: 15 residues. CDR1 and CDR2 from the germline V gene are SNHLY and FYNNEI. CDR3 sequence reads: CASSGDRGRSNGYTF. As DNA, the CDR3 is TGTGCCAGCAGTGGGGACAGGGGGCGATCGAATGGCTACACCTTC.

The chain has TRBV6-5 and TRBJ1-1; 7 bases map to TRBD1. J was trimmed by 4 bases and V by 7 bases; bases with no gene match: 9. This CDR3 has 14 residues. CDR1 is MNHEY, CDR2 SVGAGI, per germline. The CDR3 loop reads CASIADSGGTEAFF. The CDR3 nucleotides are TGTGCCAGCATTGCCGATTCAGGGGGCACTGAAGCTTTCTTT.

Written as DNA, the CDR3 is TGTGCCTGGAGGAATAGTGAAAAACTGTTTTTT. Its translation is CAWRNSEKLFF. The chain recombines TRBV30 with TRBJ1-4; no firm D call. The CDR3 runs 11 residues. V was cut by 3 bases and J by 7 bases, with 6 bases left in between. Germline V gene lookup returns CDR1 GTSNPN and CDR2 SVGIG (reference sequence).

The chain is built from TRBV7-9 and TRBJ1-3; the match to TRBD1 covers 7 bases. Unmatched junction bases numbered 4, after V lost 2 bases and J lost 0 bases. CDR1 is SEHNR, CDR2 FQNEAQ, per germline (reference sequence). The CDR3 consists of 16 residues. This chain's CDR3 is CASSLTRDSSGNTIYF. In nucleotides, the CDR3 is TGTGCCAGCAGCTTAACCCGGGACAGCTCTGGAAACACCATATATTTT.

This clone has a single count. The rearrangement uses TRBV9 and TRBJ2-1, with 7 nucleotides matching TRBD2. Per germline, CDR1 SGDLS and CDR2 YYNGEE. With 0 bases clipped from V and 0 bases from J, the junction kept 3 bases outside the gene matches. The CDR3 runs 16 residues. The CDR3 region has the DNA TGTGCCAGCAGCGTAGAATGGGAGGGCTCCTACAATGAGCAGTTCTTC. It yields the protein CASSVEWEGSYNEQFF. The full variable domain, its missing parts supplied by reference TRBV9 and TRBJ2-1, is DSGVTQTPKHLITATGQRVTLRCSPRSGDLSVYWYQQSLDQGLQFLIQYYNGEERAKGNILERFSAQQFPDLHSELNLSSLELGDSALYFCASSVEWEGSYNEQFFGPGTRLTVL.

This sequence joins TRBV5-1 and TRBJ2-1; possibly TRBD2 for D (5 bases). CDR3 size: 15 residues. V lost 0 bases and J 2 bases, leaving 9 bases between the germline ends. Germline CDR1 reads SGHRS; CDR2 reads YFSETQ. The CDR3 DNA is TGCGCCAGCAGCTTGGAAGCGGTAACCTACAATGAGCAGTTCTTC. The encoded protein is CASSLEAVTYNEQFF.

V and J are TRBV11-2 and TRBJ1-2, with 7 bases matching TRBD1. The CDR3 covers 13 residues. The germline V gene has CDR1 SGHAT and CDR2 FQNNGV. The J segment lost 5 bases and the V segment lost 3 bases, leaving 3 bases of the junction unmatched. Here the CDR3 DNA reads TGTGCCAGCAGCTTGGGACAGACTTATGGCTACACCTTC. It codes for CASSLGQTYGYTF.

This chain links TRBV15 with TRBJ2-4; possibly TRBD1 for D (5 bases). V dropped 0 bases and J dropped 7 bases, with 13 bases sitting between them. The CDR3 spans 15 residues. Germline-derived CDR1 and CDR2 are LNHNV and YYDKDF (reference sequence). The CDR3 loop reads CATSRDNNKGNIQYF. The CDR3 DNA reads TGTGCCACCAGCAGAGATAATAATAAGGGGAACATTCAGTACTTC.

The genes are TRBV6-4 and TRBJ1-5; 10 nucleotides match TRBD1. Germline assignment: CDR1 MRHNA and CDR2 SNTAGT. With 4 bases clipped from V and 7 bases from J, the junction kept 7 bases outside the gene matches. This CDR3 has 15 amino acids. The CDR3 loop is CASSGGQGILQPQHF. Here the CDR3 DNA reads TGTGCCAGCAGTGGGGGACAGGGGATTTTACAGCCCCAGCATTTT.

The chain links TRBV5-6 to TRBJ2-7; D is possibly TRBD2 (5 bases). The CDR3 spans 16 residues. With 0 bases removed from V and 6 bases from J, the gap between germline ends came to 19 bases. Germline V gene lookup returns CDR1 SGHDT and CDR2 YYEEEE. For the CDR3, the DNA is TGTGCCAGCAGCTTGGCCAGGCACGGGGAGACCGGCGAGCAGTACTTC. Translated: CASSLARHGETGEQYF. Full variable domain (missing parts from reference TRBV5-6 and TRBJ2-7): DAGVTQSPTHLIKTRGQQVTLRCSPKSGHDTVSWYQQALGQGPQFIFQYYEEEERQRGNFPDRFSGHQFPNYSSELNVNALLLGDSALYLCASSLARHGETGEQYFGPGTRLTVT.

V is TRBV12-3 or TRBV12-4 and J is TRBJ2-1; no reliable D call. V dropped 7 bases and J dropped 9 bases, with 13 bases sitting between them. This CDR3 contains 12 residues. The CDR3 sequence: CASTPSRSEQFF. CDR3 bases: TGTGCCAGCACCCCGTCTCGGAGTGAGCAGTTCTTC.